The 30 T cell receptor beta chains reported below all come from one sample, sequenced in a study of cytomegalovirus exposure and HLA in healthy donors. The PCR had 60 Vbeta and 13 Jbeta primers. TCRdb's copy holds only in-frame clones and misses some; the assay was immunoSEQ multiplex PCR. Seen here are about 200,000 clones, about 88% observed once, and the top ten hold 0.31%. Sequenced: PBMCs. Receptors were obtained from a young woman in good health and CMV-seronegative.

The chain is built from TRBV5-1 and TRBJ2-1, with D possibly being TRBD1 (6 bases). Trimming shortened V by 4 bases and J by 5 bases, and 10 bases separated the two germline ends. This CDR3 contains 13 residues. The germline CDR1 and CDR2 sequences are SGHRS and YFSETQ. The CDR3 loop is CASSTYRDNEQFF. The CDR3 coding sequence is TGCGCCAGCAGCACCTACAGGGACAATGAGCAGTTCTTC.

CDR3 sequence: CASSRIWETDTQYF. CDR3 bases: TGTGCCAGCAGCCGCATCTGGGAGACAGATACGCAGTATTTT. V usage is TRBV11-2 and J usage is TRBJ2-3; maybe TRBD2 (5 bases). The germline V gene has CDR1 SGHAT and CDR2 FQNNGV. CDR3 length equals 14 residues. Trimming stripped 5 bases from V and 3 bases from J, with 12 bases between.

The rearrangement links TRBV6-5 to TRBJ1-1, with 8 positions matching TRBD1. The CDR3 length is 15 residues. The germline V gene encodes CDR1 MNHEY and CDR2 SVGAGI. The trim removed 6 bases at V and 1 base at J, leaving 7 bases unmatched. The CDR3 DNA reads TGTGCCAGCAGATCAGGGGGCCAAGGGAACACTGAAGCTTTCTTT. It is translated as CASRSGGQGNTEAFF.

This chain's CDR3 is CASSQGHRVPETQYF. In nucleotides, the CDR3 is TGTGCCAGCAGCCAAGGGCACAGGGTACCAGAGACCCAGTACTTC. The V and J genes are TRBV14 and TRBJ2-5, with TRBD1 as a possible D gene (6 bases). The CDR3 has 15 amino acids. V lost 1 base to trimming and J lost 4 bases, with 13 bases between them. Germline lookup yields CDR1 SGHDN and CDR2 FVKESK. The full variable domain, in which reference TRBV14 and TRBJ2-5 provide the parts outside the CDR3, is EAGVTQFPSHSVIEKGQTVTLRCDPISGHDNLYWYRRVMGKEIKFLLHFVKESKQDESGMPNNRFLAERTGGTYSTLKVQPAELEDSGVYFCASSQGHRVPETQYFGPGTRLLVL.

The V gene is TRBV6-5, the J gene TRBJ2-1, with 8 positions matching TRBD2. Germline V gene lookup returns CDR1 MNHEY and CDR2 SVGAGI. V was pared by 2 bases and J by 0 bases, with 3 bases of the junction left unmatched. The CDR3 is made up of 16 amino acids. The CDR3 here is CASSYTGTSSYNEQFF. CDR3 DNA sequence: TGTGCCAGCAGTTACACGGGGACTAGCTCCTACAATGAGCAGTTCTTC.

The chain has TRBV5-1 and TRBJ2-1; TRBD2 might be the D (6 bases). CDR1 and CDR2 (germline): SGHRS, YFSETQ. The CDR3 has 16 residues. V shed 0 bases and J shed 9 bases, with 19 bases lying between them. The CDR3 sequence is CASSLGPGESLAEQFF. The CDR3 nucleotides are TGCGCCAGCAGCTTGGGCCCGGGGGAGTCGTTGGCTGAGCAGTTCTTC.

The chain recombines TRBV5-1 with TRBJ1-2; the match to TRBD1 covers 8 bases. The V gene's germline CDR1 is SGHRS and CDR2 YFSETQ. The CDR3 sequence is 14 residues long. V lost 4 bases to trimming and J lost 7 bases; unmatched junction nucleotides: 9. Here the CDR3 DNA reads TGCGCCAGCAGCCCCCCCGCAGGGGGCGGTGGCTACACCTTC. Its translation: CASSPPAGGGGYTF. The entire variable domain, with the rest obtained from reference TRBV5-1 and TRBJ1-2, is as follows: KAGVTQTPRYLIKTRGQQVTLSCSPISGHRSVSWYQQTPGQGLQFLFEYFSETQRNKGNFPGRFSGRQFSNSRSEMNVSTLELGDSALYLCASSPPAGGGGYTFGSGTRLTVV.

The chain couples TRBV9 to TRBJ2-1; 12 positions agree with TRBD1. CDR3 length: 19 residues. Unmatched junction bases numbered 12, after V lost 0 bases and J lost 5 bases. Germline values: CDR1 SGDLS, CDR2 YYNGEE. CDR3 sequence (DNA): TGTGCCAGCAGCGTAGGTCCGACTTTGGGGACAGGGGGCCACAATGAGCAGTTCTTC. It codes for CASSVGPTLGTGGHNEQFF. The full variable domain, with the rest looked up from reference TRBV9 and TRBJ2-1, is DSGVTQTPKHLITATGQRVTLRCSPRSGDLSVYWYQQSLDQGLQFLIQYYNGEERAKGNILERFSAQQFPDLHSELNLSSLELGDSALYFCASSVGPTLGTGGHNEQFFGPGTRLTVL.

The chain employs TRBV9 and TRBJ1-5; D is ambiguous. Trimming removed 0 bases at V and 4 bases at J, with 5 bases between. CDR1 is SGDLS, CDR2 YYNGEE, per germline. The CDR3 runs 13 residues. The CDR3 bases are TGTGCCAGCAGCGTAGATGAGAATCAGCCCCAGCATTTT. This gives the protein CASSVDENQPQHF.

This chain connects TRBV18 to TRBJ1-1; D may be TRBD1 (6 bases). The CDR3 totals 15 residues. Germline CDR1 KGHSH, CDR2 LQKENI. V was trimmed by 3 bases and J by 3 bases, leaving 14 bases between them. CDR3 DNA sequence: TGTGCCAGCTCACCCGGGCCTTACAGGGACACTGAAGCTTTCTTT. As protein: CASSPGPYRDTEAFF.

The V gene is TRBV19, the J gene TRBJ1-1; 9 bases line up with TRBD1. The J segment lost 1 base and the V segment lost 5 bases, leaving 2 bases of the junction unmatched. Germline V lookup: CDR1 LNHDA, CDR2 SQIVND (reference sequence). The length of the CDR3 is 14 residues. The CDR3 loop reads CASSEQGANTEAFF. In nucleotides, the CDR3 is TGTGCCAGTAGTGAACAGGGGGCGAACACTGAAGCTTTCTTT.

The chain combines TRBV9 with TRBJ2-1, with 7 nucleotides matching TRBD1. Per germline, CDR1 SGDLS and CDR2 YYNGEE. This CDR3 is built from 16 residues. After removal of 2 bases from V and 0 bases from J, the junction contained 5 bases not matched to a gene. CDR3 sequence (DNA): TGTGCCAGCAGCGTTCTGACAGGGAGCTCCTACAATGAGCAGTTCTTC. It encodes CASSVLTGSSYNEQFF.

The CDR3, as DNA: TGTGCCAGCAGTGAAGGCAGGGGGTATGGCTACACCTTC. As protein: CASSEGRGYGYTF. This sequence joins TRBV6-1 and TRBJ1-2, with 7 nucleotides matching TRBD1. The CDR3 sequence is 13 residues long. V was clipped by 1 base and J by 5 bases; unmatched bases: 1. CDR1 is MNHNS and CDR2 is SASEGT in the germline V gene.

This chain links TRBV7-3 with TRBJ1-2; 7 bases agree with TRBD1. Germline values: CDR1 SGHTA, CDR2 FQGTGA. With V trimmed by 5 bases and J by 3 bases, 12 bases remained unmatched. This CDR3 is 16 amino acids long. In DNA form, the CDR3 reads TGTGCCAGCAGCAAGAGCCGGGACAGTAGGGACTATGGCTACACCTTC. Amino acid sequence: CASSKSRDSRDYGYTF.

This sequence joins TRBV6-6 and TRBJ2-1, with a tentative D call TRBD2 (6 bases). The V gene's germline CDR1 is MNHNY and CDR2 SVGAGI (reference sequence). Trimming took off 8 bases at V and 2 bases at J, with 10 bases between the two ends. This CDR3 is built from 13 residues. CDR3 in amino acids: CASAAGTYNEQFF. Written as DNA, the CDR3 is TGTGCCAGCGCGGCGGGAACCTACAATGAGCAGTTCTTC.

CDR3 protein: CASWNTGAHTEAFF. Here the CDR3 DNA reads TGTGCCAGCTGGAATACAGGGGCGCACACTGAAGCTTTCTTT. The chain uses TRBV7-9 and TRBJ1-1; 7 bases are a match to TRBD1. Germline CDR1 and CDR2: SEHNR and FQNEAQ (reference sequence). V was pared by 8 bases and J by 3 bases, with 9 bases of the junction left unmatched. CDR3 length equals 14 residues.

The V call is TRBV28, the J call TRBJ1-5, with TRBD1 as a possible D gene (5 bases). The CDR3 has 15 residues. Trimming pared 1 base from V and 1 base from J, leaving 8 bases between. In germline, CDR1 is MDHEN, CDR2 SYDVKM. The CDR3 DNA reads as TGTGCCAGCAGTTTATCGGGGGGGAGCAATCAGCCCCAGCATTTT. Amino acids: CASSLSGGSNQPQHF.

The chain joins TRBV5-1 to TRBJ2-3, with D possibly TRBD2 on 6 matching bases. Germline CDR1 reads SGHRS; CDR2 reads YFSETQ. This CDR3 spans 15 amino acids. V lost 0 bases, J lost 5 bases, and 13 bases lay in between. The CDR3 DNA sequence: TGCGCCAGCAGCTTGGTCTCGGGAGCAATAGATACGCAGTATTTT. It specifies CASSLVSGAIDTQYF.

The chain combines TRBV19 with TRBJ2-7; TRBD1 agrees at 7 bases. This CDR3 contains 14 residues. Trimming cost V 2 bases and J 2 bases; bases outside gene matches: 3. The germline CDR1 and CDR2 sequences are LNHDA and SQIVND (reference sequence). This CDR3 reads CASSIWGQTYEQYF. CDR3 bases: TGTGCCAGTAGTATATGGGGACAGACCTACGAGCAGTACTTC.

The rearrangement joins TRBV5-1 to TRBJ1-1; D not certain. This CDR3 has 16 residues. V shed 2 bases and J shed 1 base, with 15 bases lying between them. Germline V lookup: CDR1 SGHRS, CDR2 YFSETQ. The CDR3 is CASSFLGGRRNTEAFF. DNA for the CDR3: TGCGCCAGCAGCTTTTTAGGAGGCAGGAGGAACACTGAAGCTTTCTTT.

The rearrangement links TRBV5-1 to TRBJ1-2; a weak D match, TRBD1 (6 bases). The V end lost 4 bases, the J end lost 2 bases, and 9 bases lay between the germline ends. CDR1 is SGHRS and CDR2 is YFSETQ in the germline V gene. The CDR3 loop spans 13 amino acids. This CDR3 reads CASSRTGNYGYTF. The CDR3 DNA reads TGCGCCAGCAGCAGAACAGGGAACTATGGCTACACCTTC.

The V and J genes are TRBV27 and TRBJ2-7; D ambiguous. The CDR3 runs 13 residues. The germline gives CDR1 MNHEY, CDR2 SMNVEV (reference sequence). Trimming took off 3 bases at V and 4 bases at J, with 10 bases between the two ends. The chain's CDR3 is CASSFSFGYEQYF. The CDR3 DNA sequence: TGTGCCAGCAGTTTTAGTTTCGGGTACGAGCAGTACTTC.

This chain joins TRBV7-2 and TRBJ2-7; 10 bases fit TRBD1. V dropped 5 bases and J dropped 3; count of bases not matched to a gene: 10. The CDR3 contains 16 residues. CDR1 SGHTA and CDR2 FQGNSA come from the germline V gene. CDR3: CASSLRPRTGGYEQYF. CDR3 nucleotide sequence: TGTGCCAGCAGCCTACGCCCCAGGACAGGGGGCTACGAGCAGTACTTC.

Only one count was recorded for this clone. The chain uses TRBV5-1 and TRBJ2-5; 7 nucleotides match TRBD2. Looked up from germline, CDR1 is SGHRS and CDR2 is YFSETQ. The CDR3 spans 16 residues. The V segment lost 4 bases and the J segment 2 bases; nucleotides outside the gene matches: 11. CDR3 region: CASSRSGAVFQETQYF. CDR3 DNA: TGCGCCAGCAGCAGGAGCGGGGCGGTTTTTCAAGAGACCCAGTACTTC.

A note on this clone: The identical CDR3 is also encoded by other nucleotide sequences in the sample. The genes are TRBV6-5 and TRBJ2-3; 8 bases line up with TRBD2. The CDR3 totals 12 residues. J lost 10 bases, V lost 5 bases, and 5 bases had no gene match. Germline V gene sequence: CDR1 MNHEY, CDR2 SVGAGI. The chain's CDR3 is CASSTPGLAQYF. The CDR3 nucleotides are TGTGCCAGCAGTACCCCGGGACTAGCGCAGTATTTT.

The chain joins TRBV13 to TRBJ2-7, with 8 positions matching TRBD2. CDR3 length: 17 amino acids. Germline CDR1 PRHDT, CDR2 FYEKMQ (reference sequence). The trim removed 6 bases at V and 0 bases at J, leaving 13 bases unmatched. The CDR3 DNA sequence: TGTGCCAGCAGAGGCCTCATTTCCGGGACTAGCTCCTACGAGCAGTACTTC. As protein: CASRGLISGTSSYEQYF.

The chain is built from TRBV27 and TRBJ2-1, with D maybe TRBD2 (6 bases). Germline V gives CDR1 MNHEY, CDR2 SMNVEV (reference sequence). The CDR3 is 12 amino acids. V was pared by 5 bases and J by 8 bases, with 10 bases between. CDR3 loop: CASSPPSDEQFF. CDR3 nucleotide sequence: TGTGCCAGCAGTCCCCCTAGCGATGAGCAGTTCTTC.

This clone was seen just once. The gene calls are TRBV6-5 and TRBJ1-1; weak D call: TRBD1 (5 bases). The CDR3 runs 13 residues. The V end lost 10 bases, the J end lost 6 bases, and 18 bases lay between the germline ends. CDR1 is MNHEY and CDR2 is SVGAGI in the germline V gene. The CDR3 region is CATVGALGAEAFF. As DNA, the CDR3 is TGTGCCACCGTAGGGGCTCTTGGCGCTGAAGCTTTCTTT.

The V call is TRBV7-9, the J call TRBJ2-3; no clear D gene. From germline, CDR1 is SEHNR and CDR2 FQNEAQ (reference sequence). CDR3 length: 12 residues. Trimming took off 4 bases at V and 2 bases at J, with 4 bases between the two ends. The CDR3 loop is CASSSITDTQYF. The DNA of the CDR3 is TGTGCCAGCAGCTCTATCACAGATACGCAGTATTTT.

This rearrangement joins TRBV4-1 to TRBJ2-3; D perhaps matches TRBD1 (6 bases). This CDR3 contains 16 residues. CDR1 and CDR2 from the germline V gene are MGHRA and YSYEKL. Trimming shortened V by 0 bases and J by 2 bases, and 12 bases separated the two germline ends. The CDR3 loop is CASSQDFGQTTDTQYF. CDR3 nucleotides: TGCGCCAGCAGCCAAGATTTCGGACAGACCACAGATACGCAGTATTTT.